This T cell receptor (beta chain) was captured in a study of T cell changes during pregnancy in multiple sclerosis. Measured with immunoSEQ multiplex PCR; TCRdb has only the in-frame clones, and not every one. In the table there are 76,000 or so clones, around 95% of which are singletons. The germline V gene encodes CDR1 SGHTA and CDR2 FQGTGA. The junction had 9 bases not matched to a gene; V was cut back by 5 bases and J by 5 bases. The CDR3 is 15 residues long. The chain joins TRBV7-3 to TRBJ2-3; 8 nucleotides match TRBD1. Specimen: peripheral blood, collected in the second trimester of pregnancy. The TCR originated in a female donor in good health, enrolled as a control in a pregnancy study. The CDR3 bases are TGTGCCAGCAGCCAGGGCCAGGGGGCAGGAGATACGCAGTATTTT. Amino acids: CASSQGQGAGDTQYF.